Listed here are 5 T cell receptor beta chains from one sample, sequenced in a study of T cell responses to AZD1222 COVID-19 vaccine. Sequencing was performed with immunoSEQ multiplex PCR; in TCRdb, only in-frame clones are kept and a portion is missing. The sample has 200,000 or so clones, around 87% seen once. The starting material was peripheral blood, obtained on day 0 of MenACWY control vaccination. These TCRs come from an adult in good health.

The CDR3 bases are TGTGCCAGCTCAAGCGGACTAGCCGAAGACCCTAGGACCCAGTACTTC. Protein: CASSSGLAEDPRTQYF. The chain is built from TRBV18 and TRBJ2-5; 8 bases agree with TRBD2. The CDR3 totals 16 residues. V was pared by 5 bases and J by 7 bases, with 15 bases of the junction left unmatched. Germline-derived CDR1 and CDR2 are KGHSH and LQKENI.

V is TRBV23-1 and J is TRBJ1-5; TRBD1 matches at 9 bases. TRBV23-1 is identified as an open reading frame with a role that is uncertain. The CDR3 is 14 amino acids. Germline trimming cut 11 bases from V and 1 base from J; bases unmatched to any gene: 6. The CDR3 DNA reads TGCGCCGTTCGGGACAGGGTCAGCAATCAGCCCCAGCATTTT. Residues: CAVRDRVSNQPQHF.

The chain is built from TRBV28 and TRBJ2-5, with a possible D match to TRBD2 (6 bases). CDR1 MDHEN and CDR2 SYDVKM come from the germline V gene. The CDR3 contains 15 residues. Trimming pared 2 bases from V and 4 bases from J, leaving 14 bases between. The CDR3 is CASSLGGQGAETQYF. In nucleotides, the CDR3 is TGTGCCAGCAGTTTAGGAGGGCAGGGTGCAGAGACCCAGTACTTC.

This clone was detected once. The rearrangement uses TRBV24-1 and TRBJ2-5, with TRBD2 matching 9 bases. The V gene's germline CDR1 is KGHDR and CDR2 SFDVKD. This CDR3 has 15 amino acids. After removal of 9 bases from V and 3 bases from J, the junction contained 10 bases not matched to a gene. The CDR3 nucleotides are TGTGCCACCGGCGGGCGGGGGGGCCCTGAAGAGACCCAGTACTTC. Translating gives CATGGRGGPEETQYF.

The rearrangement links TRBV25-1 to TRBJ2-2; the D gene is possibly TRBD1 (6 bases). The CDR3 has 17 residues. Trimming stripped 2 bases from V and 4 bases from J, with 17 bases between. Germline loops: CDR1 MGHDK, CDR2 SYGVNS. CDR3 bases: TGTGCCAGCAGTGAAGCGGTACAGGGTATCGGCACCGGGGAGCTGTTTTTT. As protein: CASSEAVQGIGTGELFF. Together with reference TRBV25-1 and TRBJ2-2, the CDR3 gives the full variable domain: EADIYQTPRYLVIGTGKKITLECSQTMGHDKMYWYQQDPGMELHLIHYSYGVNSTEKGDLSSESTVSRIRTEHFPLTLESARPSHTSQYLCASSEAVQGIGTGELFFGEGSRLTVL.